This T cell receptor (beta chain) is drawn from a study of T cell responses to AZD1222 COVID-19 vaccine. Overall study findings and caveats: Two AZD1222 doses significantly raised spike-specific TCR breadth and depth over controls. Regions left unmutated in variants are reportedly the target of nearly half of spike-specific TCRs.

Regarding this clone: As yet, its antigen is unknown.

Clones were read by immunoSEQ multiplex PCR, and TCRdb kept only the in-frame ones, dropping some. This table has about 61,000 clones, around 80% appearing once. Trimming left V 2 bases short and J 3 bases short, with 2 bases between. CDR3 length: 11 amino acids. In germline, CDR1 is SGHDT, CDR2 YYEEEE. This sequence was found in an adult who received the AZD1222 COVID-19 vaccine. V and J are TRBV5-6 and TRBJ1-1; D is uncertain. The sequencing here drew on peripheral blood, taken 28 days after the second AZD1222 dose. As DNA, the CDR3 is TGTGCCAGCAGCTTATACACTGAAGCTTTCTTT. Translation: CASSLYTEAFF.